These 32 T cell receptor beta chains came from one sample sequenced in a study of graft-versus-host responses after intestinal transplantation. Assay used: immunoSEQ multiplex PCR; TCRdb lists only in-frame clones, some missing. The sample has about 130,000 clones; 85% to 95% are singletons. Their antigen targets remain unknown. The sample here was unstimulated CD4+ T cells sorted from spleen or lymph node cells, taken before intestinal transplant. The receptors shown here come from a human donor who received an intestinal transplant.

This chain links TRBV7-6 with TRBJ2-1; D unclear. The length of the CDR3 is 13 residues. V was clipped by 0 bases and J by 10 bases, with 10 bases between them. CDR1 and CDR2 from the germline V gene are SGHVS and FNYEAQ. As DNA, the CDR3 is TGTGCCAGCAGCTTAGCCCCAGTATACGAGCAGTTCTTC. Encoded protein: CASSLAPVYEQFF.

This chain joins TRBV27 and TRBJ2-7; TRBD2 agrees at 11 bases. CDR3 length: 18 residues. Looked up from germline, CDR1 is MNHEY and CDR2 is SMNVEV (reference sequence). V dropped 3 bases and J dropped 7; count of bases not matched to a gene: 17. DNA for the CDR3: TGTGCCAGCAGTTTGCGCACTAGCGGGAGAAACGGCTTCTGGGAGCAGTACTTC. This gives the protein CASSLRTSGRNGFWEQYF.

The V call is TRBV15, the J call TRBJ1-2; a weak D match, TRBD1 (6 bases). Trimming removed 4 bases from V and 5 bases from J, with 11 bases in between. CDR3 length: 13 residues. The V gene's germline CDR1 is LNHNV and CDR2 YYDKDF (reference sequence). The CDR3 loop reads CATSTGVGYGYTF. The CDR3 nucleotides read TGTGCCACCAGCACAGGGGTAGGGTATGGCTACACCTTC.

V usage is TRBV5-1 and J usage is TRBJ2-7, with TRBD2 as a possible D gene (6 bases). Germline V lookup: CDR1 SGHRS, CDR2 YFSETQ. This CDR3 contains 18 residues. The V end lost 0 bases, the J end lost 3 bases, and 22 bases lay between the germline ends. CDR3 in amino acids: CASSLGVGGSGNVYEQYF. CDR3 DNA: TGCGCCAGCAGCTTGGGGGTGGGAGGTAGCGGCAATGTCTACGAGCAGTACTTC.

This clone was seen only once. The chain joins TRBV7-9 to TRBJ1-3; D possibly corresponds to TRBD1 (6 bases). The V end was cut by 6 bases, the J end by 7 bases, with 25 bases between. Per germline, CDR1 SEHNR and CDR2 FQNEAQ (reference sequence). The CDR3 is made up of 17 amino acids. The CDR3 reads CASRGLRTENSGNTIYF. CDR3 DNA sequence: TGTGCCAGCAGAGGCCTGCGGACAGAGAATTCGGGGAACACCATATATTTT.

About this clone itself: The junction departs from the called germline gene at one end, perhaps through a read error. The chain uses TRBV18 and TRBJ2-7, with D perhaps TRBD2 (6 bases). Looked up from germline, CDR1 is KGHSH and CDR2 is LQKENI. The CDR3 covers 14 residues. Written as DNA, the CDR3 is TGTGCCAGCTCTCCACTTAGCGGCTCCTACGAGCAGTACTTC. Protein sequence: CASSPLSGSYEQYF.

This chain joins TRBV7-3 and TRBJ1-1; 7 positions agree with TRBD1. Germline loops: CDR1 SGHTA, CDR2 FQGTGA. After removal of 8 bases from V and 1 base from J, the junction contained 7 bases not matched to a gene. CDR3 length equals 14 residues. CDR3 coding DNA: TGTGCCAGCCGTTCGGACAGGACGAACACTGAAGCTTTCTTT. Translated: CASRSDRTNTEAFF.

This clone has only one observation. J is TRBJ1-5 and V is TRBV18; 9 bases map to TRBD1. The CDR3 has 16 amino acids. CDR1 KGHSH and CDR2 LQKENI come from the germline V gene. Losses at the gene ends were 1 base for V and 5 bases for J; bases not matched to a gene: 6. The CDR3 nucleotides read TGTGCCAGCTCACCACGAAGAGACAGGGGGGATCAGCCCCAGCATTTT. It translates to CASSPRRDRGDQPQHF.

Note on this clone: Other DNA sequences from this sample encode an identical CDR3 as well. V and J are TRBV7-3 and TRBJ2-1; 11 bases are shared with TRBD2. Germline CDR1 reads SGHTA; CDR2 reads FQGTGA. V shed 5 bases, J shed 4 bases, and the junction held 13 bases outside the gene matches. CDR3 size: 18 residues. CDR3 sequence reads: CASSPLRPLAGEYNEQFF. The CDR3 DNA sequence: TGTGCCAGCAGCCCCCTCCGCCCACTAGCGGGGGAGTACAATGAGCAGTTCTTC.

The chain combines TRBV5-1 with TRBJ2-7, with D perhaps matching TRBD2 (5 bases). CDR1 is SGHRS, CDR2 YFSETQ, per germline. V lost 0 bases, J lost 2 bases, and 15 bases lay in between. CDR3 length: 16 residues. The CDR3 reads CASSLARSGKPYEQYF. The DNA for the CDR3 is TGCGCCAGCAGCTTGGCCCGTTCCGGGAAACCCTACGAGCAGTACTTC.

The CDR3 protein is CASSMMGQGLSRGYTF. The CDR3 coding sequence is TGTGCCAGTAGTATGATGGGACAGGGGCTCTCTCGGGGCTACACCTTC. The rearrangement joins TRBV19 to TRBJ1-2; 10 nucleotides align to TRBD1. Germline-derived CDR1 and CDR2 are LNHDA and SQIVND (reference sequence). The CDR3 totals 16 residues. J was trimmed by 8 bases and V by 3 bases; bases with no gene match: 12.

V is TRBV20-1 and J is TRBJ2-3, with a tentative D call TRBD2 (5 bases). This CDR3 is built from 11 residues. Trimming removed 5 bases at V and 6 bases at J, with 9 bases between. Germline V gene data show CDR1 as DFQATT and CDR2 as SNEGSKA (reference sequence). The chain's CDR3 is CSAGGPDTQYF. DNA for the CDR3: TGCAGTGCTGGAGGCCCCGATACGCAGTATTTT.

The CDR3 loop reads CASSRTVYEQYF. The CDR3 DNA follows: TGTGCCAGCAGCCGGACAGTATACGAGCAGTACTTC. The chain joins TRBV6-6 to TRBJ2-7; the D gene is possibly TRBD1 (6 bases). V lost 6 bases and J lost 4, with 10 bases in between. CDR1 and CDR2 from the germline V gene are MNHNY and SVGAGI (reference sequence). The CDR3 loop spans 12 amino acids.

On this clone itself: The junction and the germline gene differ at one end; a read error may be behind it. The chain is built from TRBV7-7 and TRBJ2-1, with 9 positions matching TRBD2. CDR1 and CDR2 (germline): SSHAT, FNYEAQ (reference sequence). This CDR3 region has 18 residues. The CDR3 nucleotides read TGTGCTAGCAGCAACCGAACTCGAATAGCGGGAGAAGGCAATGAGCAGTTCTTC. Residues: CASSNRTRIAGEGNEQFF. Variable domain in full (rest from reference TRBV7-7 and TRBJ2-1): GAGVSQSPRYKVTKRGQDVTLRCDPISSHATLYWYQQALGQGPEFLTYFNYEAQPDKSGLPSDRFSAERPEGSISTLTIQRTEQRDSAMYRCASSNRTRIAGEGNEQFFGPGTRLTVL.

The chain has TRBV14 and TRBJ2-7; D may be TRBD1 or TRBD2 (5 bases each). Looked up from germline, CDR1 is SGHDN and CDR2 is FVKESK. The CDR3 extends over 16 amino acids. Deletions cut 8 bases from V and 2 bases from J, with 22 bases between. The CDR3 DNA reads TGTGCCAGCGCTGGGTCCGTAGAGGGCAGGGCCTACGAGCAGTACTTC. The encoded protein is CASAGSVEGRAYEQYF.

The CDR3, as DNA: TGTGCCAGCAGAGCTCCGGGACTAGATCATGAGCAGTTCTTC. Translated, it gives CASRAPGLDHEQFF. The rearrangement links TRBV6-6 to TRBJ2-1, with 8 bases matching TRBD2. V shed 6 bases, J shed 8 bases, and the junction held 9 bases outside the gene matches. CDR1 MNHNY and CDR2 SVGAGI come from the germline V gene (reference sequence). The CDR3 covers 14 residues.

The genes are TRBV7-9 and TRBJ2-2; TRBD2 might be the D (6 bases). In germline, CDR1 is SEHNR, CDR2 FQNEAQ (reference sequence). The V and J ends lost 5 bases and 4 bases respectively, with 11 bases between them. The CDR3 has 14 residues. As DNA, the CDR3 is TGTGCCAGCAGCAATTCCGGGGGCACCGGGGAGCTGTTTTTT. Protein sequence: CASSNSGGTGELFF.

The genes are TRBV18 and TRBJ2-7; no reliable D call. Looked up from germline, CDR1 is KGHSH and CDR2 is LQKENI. The V end lost 1 base, the J end lost 4 bases, and 8 bases lay between the germline ends. CDR3 length equals 13 residues. This CDR3 is CASSPLKGYEQYF. CDR3 in DNA: TGTGCCAGCTCACCACTGAAGGGATACGAGCAGTACTTC.

This chain joins TRBV5-5 and TRBJ1-6, with 7 bases fitting TRBD1. Trimming at V came to 4 bases and at J to 4 bases, leaving 2 bases not matched to a gene. Germline CDR1 SGHKS, CDR2 YYEKEE (reference sequence). The CDR3 is 14 amino acids. CDR3 DNA sequence: TGTGCCAGCAGCCTGACAGGGTATAATTCACCCCTCCACTTT. This translates into CASSLTGYNSPLHF.

The gene calls are TRBV6-5 and TRBJ2-3; TRBD1 aligns across 7 bases. Germline-derived CDR1 and CDR2 are MNHEY and SVGAGI. This CDR3 has 16 residues. V was pared by 0 bases and J by 1 base, with 4 bases of the junction left unmatched. The CDR3 region is CASSYSSGTGTDTQYF. As DNA, the CDR3 is TGTGCCAGCAGTTACTCCTCCGGGACAGGCACAGATACGCAGTATTTT.

This clone was found once. The J gene is TRBJ1-5, the V gene TRBV19, with D possibly matching TRBD1 (5 bases). Per germline, CDR1 LNHDA and CDR2 SQIVND (reference sequence). The CDR3 extends over 15 amino acids. V was trimmed by 6 bases and J by 2 bases, leaving 14 bases between them. CDR3 coding DNA: TGTGCCAGTAGCCTTCCGTGGGGGGGCAATCAGCCCCAGCATTTT. It codes for CASSLPWGGNQPQHF.

The CDR3 loop is CASSLLGGVDEQYF. CDR3 sequence (DNA): TGTGCCAGCAGTTTATTAGGGGGCGTGGACGAGCAGTACTTC. The J gene is TRBJ2-7, the V gene TRBV27, with 7 bases that match TRBD1. Germline V CDR1 and CDR2: MNHEY, SMNVEV (reference sequence). CDR3 size: 14 residues. V shed 1 base, J shed 5 bases, and the junction held 5 bases outside the gene matches.

The V call is TRBV5-1, the J call TRBJ2-3; TRBD2 aligns across 9 bases. This CDR3 region has 20 residues. Per germline, CDR1 SGHRS and CDR2 YFSETQ. V shed 0 bases and J 2 bases; nucleotides not matched to a gene: 16. The CDR3 region is CASSLERGLAGVVPTDTQYF. The DNA for the CDR3 is TGCGCCAGCAGCTTGGAGAGGGGCTTAGCGGGAGTTGTCCCCACAGATACGCAGTATTTT.

This chain connects TRBV6-5 to TRBJ1-4; the match to TRBD1 covers 9 bases. The CDR3 extends over 14 amino acids. V was clipped by 4 bases and J by 7 bases; unmatched bases: 4. Germline V lookup: CDR1 MNHEY, CDR2 SVGAGI. DNA for the CDR3: TGTGCCAGCAGTTTCGGACAGGGGATTGAAAAACTGTTTTTT. Encoded protein: CASSFGQGIEKLFF.

The V call is TRBV14, the J call TRBJ2-7; D assignment may be TRBD1 or TRBD2 (5 bases each). The length of the CDR3 is 16 residues. V lost 3 bases and J 1 base, leaving 16 bases between the germline ends. Germline V gene sequence: CDR1 SGHDN, CDR2 FVKESK. Here the CDR3 DNA reads TGTGCCAGCAGCCATCCCCGGGGCATGCGGTCCTACGAGCAGTACTTC. Protein: CASSHPRGMRSYEQYF.

The rearrangement joins TRBV7-2 to TRBJ1-4; unclear D gene. Trimming cost V 5 bases and J 0 bases, with 13 bases left between them. CDR1 is SGHTA, CDR2 FQGNSA, per germline. The CDR3 runs to 16 residues. Here the CDR3 reads CASSLIRASTNEKLFF. The CDR3 nucleotides read TGTGCCAGCAGCCTTATAAGGGCCTCAACTAATGAAAAACTGTTTTTT.

The genes are TRBV4-1 and TRBJ2-1, with D possibly matching TRBD1 (6 bases). Trimming stripped 4 bases from V and 6 bases from J, with 13 bases between. The CDR3 extends over 14 amino acids. Germline assignment: CDR1 MGHRA and CDR2 YSYEKL. DNA of the CDR3: TGCGCCAGCAGCCGGGGAGAAGGGGGCAATGAGCAGTTCTTC. This gives the protein CASSRGEGGNEQFF.

The chain employs TRBV30 and TRBJ1-3; weak D call: TRBD1 (5 bases). This CDR3 has 14 residues. Germline V gene sequence: CDR1 GTSNPN, CDR2 SVGIG (reference sequence). With 0 bases removed from V and 2 bases from J, the gap between germline ends came to 8 bases. Here the CDR3 reads CAWSVQQAGNTIYF. CDR3 in DNA: TGTGCCTGGAGTGTACAACAGGCTGGAAACACCATATATTTT.

This chain links TRBV28 with TRBJ2-5; D may be TRBD1 or TRBD2 (7 bases each). Between the trimmed V and J ends, which lost 2 bases and 4 bases, there was a span of 14 bases. The CDR3 is 15 residues long. Germline V gene data show CDR1 as MDHEN and CDR2 as SYDVKM. In nucleotides, the CDR3 is TGTGCCAGCAGTTTAGGGCAGGGGGGGGGAGAGACCCAGTACTTC. This encodes CASSLGQGGGETQYF. The full variable domain, in which reference TRBV28 and TRBJ2-5 provide the parts outside the CDR3, is DVKVTQSSRYLVKRTGEKVFLECVQDMDHENMFWYRQDPGLGLRLIYFSYDVKMKEKGDIPEGYSVSREKKERFSLILESASTNQTSMYLCASSLGQGGGETQYFGPGTRLLVL.

The chain carries TRBV5-6 and TRBJ2-5, with unresolved D. Germline V gene sequence: CDR1 SGHDT, CDR2 YYEEEE. The V end lost 0 bases, the J end lost 3 bases, and 6 bases lay between the germline ends. The CDR3 consists of 13 residues. The CDR3 region has the DNA TGTGCCAGCAGCTTGGAGCCAGAAGAGACCCAGTACTTC. Protein sequence: CASSLEPEETQYF.

The chain couples TRBV28 to TRBJ2-5; D possibly corresponds to TRBD2 (5 bases). V lost 5 bases to trimming and J lost 2 bases, with 18 bases between them. Germline CDR1 and CDR2: MDHEN and SYDVKM. The CDR3 runs to 16 residues. Here the CDR3 reads CASSATGELGQETQYF. CDR3 bases: TGTGCCAGCAGTGCAACCGGGGAACTGGGGCAAGAGACCCAGTACTTC.

V is TRBV5-4 and J is TRBJ1-5; D is uncertain. The CDR3 extends over 13 amino acids. Trimming took off 0 bases at V and 4 bases at J, with 5 bases between the two ends. CDR1 and CDR2 from the germline V gene are SGHNT and YYREEE (reference sequence). The CDR3 DNA sequence: TGTGCCAGCAGCTTGGGCAGGAATCAGCCCCAGCATTTT. It encodes CASSLGRNQPQHF. Supplemented by reference TRBV5-4 and TRBJ1-5, the full variable domain reads ETGVTQSPTHLIKTRGQQVTLRCSSQSGHNTVSWYQQALGQGPQFIFQYYREEENGRGNFPPRFSGLQFPNYSSELNVNALELDDSALYLCASSLGRNQPQHFGDGTRLSIL.